What follows are 5 T cell receptor beta chains derived from one specimen sequenced in a study of beta chain features in type 1 diabetes. Overall study findings and caveats: In every one of the four CD4+ subsets, TCRB CDR3s were moderately but significantly shorter in Type 1 diabetes patients.

Expressed TCRB transcripts were sequenced, since all the RNA that had been isolated was reverse transcribed. Sequencing was performed with immunoSEQ multiplex PCR; in TCRdb, only in-frame clones are kept and a portion is missing. This table holds approximately 600,000 clones, 9.5% to 15% found once. These receptors' targets are unknown. The sequencing sample was made of naive CD4+ T cells from blood. The receptors derive from a young man with type 1 diabetes.

This clone was counted a few times. The rearrangement links TRBV7-3 to TRBJ2-6; no clear D. V was pared by 1 base and J by 2 bases, with 6 bases between. The CDR3 spans 15 residues. Germline V gene data show CDR1 as SGHTA and CDR2 as FQGTGA. CDR3 DNA: TGTGCCAGCAGCTTAATGGGGACTGGGGCCAACGTCCTGACTTTC. Translating gives CASSLMGTGANVLTF.

This clone has just a few counts. This rearrangement joins TRBV7-2 to TRBJ1-6, with 7 positions matching TRBD1. Trimming cost V 1 base and J 10 bases; bases outside gene matches: 7. The CDR3 covers 15 residues. CDR1 SGHTA and CDR2 FQGNSA come from the germline V gene. CDR3 nucleotides: TGTGCCAGCAGCTTAGATGGGAGGGGGCAGTCACCCCTCCACTTT. This codes for CASSLDGRGQSPLHF.

The gene calls are TRBV6-1 and TRBJ1-2; D ambiguous. The V end lost 6 bases, the J end lost 7 bases, and 21 bases lay between the germline ends. This CDR3 contains 15 residues. The germline V gene encodes CDR1 MNHNS and CDR2 SASEGT. CDR3 loop: CASSDLASSYGGYTF. Here the CDR3 DNA reads TGTGCCAGCAGCGACTTGGCCAGCTCCTATGGTGGCTACACCTTC.

This chain links TRBV28 with TRBJ2-3, with D possibly matching TRBD2 (5 bases). Trimming left V 8 bases short and J 3 bases short, with 12 bases between. Germline CDR1 and CDR2: MDHEN and SYDVKM. This CDR3 contains 13 residues. DNA for the CDR3: TGTGCCAGCGGGAGAGAGGGAACAGATACGCAGTATTTT. It yields the protein CASGREGTDTQYF. Variable domain in full (rest from reference TRBV28 and TRBJ2-3): DVKVTQSSRYLVKRTGEKVFLECVQDMDHENMFWYRQDPGLGLRLIYFSYDVKMKEKGDIPEGYSVSREKKERFSLILESASTNQTSMYLCASGREGTDTQYFGPGTRLTVL.

This clone was seen a few times. V is TRBV2 and J is TRBJ2-3; perhaps TRBD1 as D (5 bases). The V and J ends lost 7 bases and 2 bases respectively, with 13 bases between them. CDR3 length: 14 residues. The germline V gene encodes CDR1 SNHLY and CDR2 FYNNEI. CDR3 bases: TGTGCCAGCATACGTGACAGAGCCACAGATACGCAGTATTTT. It translates to CASIRDRATDTQYF.